This TCR beta chain was retrieved from a study of T cells in Graves' hyperthyroidism and ophthalmopathy (dated by TCRdb to the late 2010s). Context from the whole study: Peripheral blood samples were taken at initial diagnosis, before any treatment was given. To identify distinguishing TCR V-J signatures, a discovery cohort of some 99 patients was used, comprising 43 with Graves' ophthalmopathy and 57 with stable Graves' hyperthyroidism. Prospective prediction of ophthalmopathy was tested in an independent validation cohort of 18 to 20 hyperthyroidism patients and approximately 17 patients who later progressed to ophthalmopathy. The 90 to 100 discovery patients were randomly split 7:3 into training and test sets. In roughly six Graves' hyperthyroidism patients, the study also compared T-cell repertoires from thyroid tissue with T-cell repertoires from blood. Once sampling was done, hyperthyroidism patients were given methimazole at a starting dose of 30 mg daily, whereas ophthalmopathy patients were given high-dose intravenous methylprednisolone. According to the paper, TCR Vbeta CDR3 sequencing was carried out on approximately 140 peripheral blood samples, which came from over 40 ophthalmopathy, 75 or so hyperthyroidism and approximately 17 progressor patients.

Ophthalmopathy patients had moderately to severely active disease, with a Clinical Activity Score of 3 or more, a NOSPECS grade of 4 or more, and a disease duration of less than 3 months. Any patient with an uncontrolled infection, another autoimmune disease, pregnancy or lactation was excluded. Diagnoses relied on clinical symptoms, serum thyroxine and TRAb, thyroid ultrasound and orbital computed tomography. PBMCs were isolated from more than 9 ml of fresh peripheral blood by Ficoll-Paque density gradient centrifugation. Total RNA was extracted with Trizol reagent, and quality was checked on an Agilent 2100 Bioanalyzer. Taken from cysteine to phenylalanine, the CDR3 has 14 residues. Of all the DNA, just the CDR3 is kept, 42 bases in frame from base 1. V is cut by 6 bases and J by 5 bases, and the space between the germline ends is 16 bases. For CDR1 and CDR2, the germline V gene (reference sequence) lists LNHDA and SQIVND.

Study-level results and caveats: Ophthalmopathy was separated from stable hyperthyroidism by a 13 V-J signature model, with around 88% sensitivity and roughly 81% specificity obtained in cross-validation and 80%/75% obtained in testing. During validation, the model predicted progression to ophthalmopathy a median of around 7 months ahead of onset, with more than 55% sensitivity and around 72% specificity. No statistical method was used to set the sample size in advance, and investigators knew the group allocation. Blood samples also contained most of the expanded thyroid clonotypes (frequency above 0.001), which suggests that blood repertoires may reflect thyroid immune responses.

Amplification of TCR beta CDR3 regions was carried out from RNA transcripts. The TCR CDR3 was subjected to a first round of RT-PCR using the HTBI primer set and the Qiagen OneStep RT-PCR kit. Libraries were constructed in a second round of multiplex PCR, after which size selection and purification were carried out. Sequencing of the libraries was done on an Illumina HiSeq2000 using paired-end 100 bp reads. Under the source paper's analysis protocol: SOAPnuke was used to process the raw data, with reads discarded if the reads contained adapters or uncalled bases, had a mean Phred below 15, or lacked an exact constant-primer or identifier match. High-quality paired reads were merged using COPE v1.2.5, and each unique nucleotide sequence was defined as a clonotype. MiTCR v1.1 was used to align the clonotypes against IMGT TRBV, TRBD and TRBJ reference segments. The analysis was restricted to V-J combinations with a frequency above 0.0001, which together covered about 99% of the repertoires. A TCS score was defined as the ratio between F50 (clonal expansion) and ExV (chaos), using BLOSUM62-based TCRdist between CDR3 peptides within each V-J. Welch's t-statistics and random forest reduced around 510 V-J features to roughly 13, which were used in a naive Bayes classifier (R e1071). TCRdb trimmed public reads at Q25 via fastp, called clones via MiXCR and kept in-frame beta chains. Here each entry gathers all rows of one CDR3 protein and keeps the most common genes and DNA. TCRdb, not the original authors, processed these V and J calls. The sample includes 250,000 to 350,000 distinct CDR3 sequences, with over 15% observed a single time. The ten largest account for less than 70% of the sample.

The table lists this clonotype with a few counts. The specificity of this receptor is unknown. The record has no base qualities; no much larger clone is one base away. This TCR came from a woman aged 55-70 years with Graves' ophthalmopathy. Sequences were obtained from blood. This sequence uses TRBV19 and TRBJ1-1; the D gene identity is not certain. The DNA sequence follows: TGTGCCAGTAGGGCACATTCCCCCCCAACTGAAGCTTTCTTT. This translates into CASRAHSPPTEAFF.